The 27 T cell receptor beta chains listed next were all sequenced from one sample in a study of response to subunit inactivated influenza vaccine (dated by TCRdb to 2017 to 2018). Library construction relied on RT-PCR. The instrument given in TCRdb is Illumina HiSeq 2500. TCRdb cleaned the public reads at Q25 with fastp, built clones with MiXCR and kept in-frame beta chains. Under each unique CDR3 protein, matching rows form one entry showing the most common genes and DNA. Recorded for this sample are hundreds of thousands of distinct CDR3 sequences; roughly 14% of them occurred a single time. Around a tenth of the sample rests with the top ten. Sequenced here: PBMCs from blood, sampled 12 days after vaccination. Receptors were obtained from a middle-aged man who received an inactivated influenza vaccine. Donor details come from another sample of the same person, matched by shared clones.

This clonotype was found a few times. V and J are TRBV27 and TRBJ2-1; D not certain. The CDR3 length is 14 residues. The germline CDR1 and CDR2 sequences are MNHEY and SMNVEV (reference sequence). Trimming took off 4 bases at V and 3 bases at J, with 10 bases between the two ends. CDR3: CASSSRTGYNEQFF. The CDR3 DNA is TGTGCCAGCAGTTCACGGACCGGCTACAATGAGCAGTTCTTC.

This clonotype was found a few times. V usage is TRBV6-2 or TRBV6-3 and J usage is TRBJ2-2, with D tentatively TRBD2 (5 bases). Trimming cost V 0 bases and J 9 bases, with 14 bases left between them. Per germline, CDR1 MNHEY and CDR2 SVGEGT. This CDR3 is built from 15 residues. This CDR3 is CASSYSEDSLWELFF. Written as DNA, the CDR3 is TGTGCCAGCAGTTACTCGGAGGACTCCTTGTGGGAGCTGTTTTTT.

This clonotype has more than one count but fewer than ten. J is TRBJ2-3 and V is TRBV20-1, with D perhaps assigned TRBD1 or TRBD2 (5 bases each). CDR1 is DFQATT, CDR2 SNEGSKA, per germline (reference sequence). The CDR3 loop spans 15 amino acids. Trimming pared 4 bases from V and 0 bases from J, leaving 14 bases between. CDR3 sequence reads: CSAIKKGPSTDTQYF. CDR3 nucleotide sequence: TGCAGTGCTATCAAGAAGGGACCGAGCACAGATACGCAGTATTTT.

CDR3 coding DNA: TGTGCCAGCAGCTTAGAAATACAGACTGAAGCTTTCTTT. Translated: CASSLEIQTEAFF. The chain couples TRBV7-9 to TRBJ1-1; no clear D gene. Trimming removed 1 base from V and 5 bases from J, with 8 bases in between. The CDR3 is made up of 13 amino acids. CDR1 is SEHNR and CDR2 is FQNEAQ in the germline V gene (reference sequence).

This clonotype has at least ten counts. The chain recombines TRBV7-2 with TRBJ2-5; D possibly matches TRBD1 or TRBD2 (5 bases each). Germline CDR1 reads SGHTA; CDR2 reads FQGNSA. Trimming pared 5 bases from V and 3 bases from J, leaving 10 bases between. CDR3 length: 13 residues. Here the CDR3 DNA reads TGTGCCAGCAGCCGGGGCCGGGAAGAGACCCAGTACTTC. Translated: CASSRGREETQYF.

The V gene is TRBV6-5, the J gene TRBJ2-1, with 7 bases matching TRBD2. Germline trimming cut 4 bases from V and 0 bases from J; bases unmatched to any gene: 3. CDR1 and CDR2 (germline): MNHEY, SVGAGI. The CDR3 length is 15 residues. The CDR3 bases are TGTGCCAGCAGTTGGCGGGGGAGCTCCTACAATGAGCAGTTCTTC. It encodes CASSWRGSSYNEQFF.

The chain recombines TRBV7-2 with TRBJ2-5; tentatively, D is TRBD2 (6 bases). The CDR3 sequence is 13 residues long. CDR1 and CDR2 (germline): SGHTA, FQGNSA. V was clipped by 3 bases and J by 7 bases, with 12 bases between them. CDR3 residues: CASSFRKAGTQYF. The CDR3 DNA follows: TGTGCCAGCAGCTTCAGGAAAGCGGGGACCCAGTACTTC.

This chain connects TRBV6-2 or TRBV6-3 to TRBJ2-1, with 9 bases identical to TRBD2. Germline V lookup: CDR1 MNHEY, CDR2 SVGEGT. The CDR3 is made up of 16 amino acids. Germline trimming cut 2 bases from V and 5 bases from J; bases unmatched to any gene: 7. CDR3 nucleotides: TGTGCCAGCAGTTACCGAGCGGGGGGCACCAACAATGAGCAGTTCTTC. This encodes CASSYRAGGTNNEQFF.

V and J are TRBV27 and TRBJ2-2; weak D call: TRBD2 (6 bases). Trimming removed 5 bases at V and 5 bases at J, with 18 bases between. CDR3 size: 16 residues. The germline gives CDR1 MNHEY, CDR2 SMNVEV (reference sequence). CDR3 sequence: CASSIIGGASTGELFF. The CDR3 nucleotides read TGTGCCAGCAGTATAATCGGGGGAGCGAGTACCGGGGAGCTGTTTTTT.

The chain is built from TRBV20-1 and TRBJ1-4; the D is unclear. CDR3 length equals 14 residues. Looked up from germline, CDR1 is DFQATT and CDR2 is SNEGSKA (reference sequence). V was clipped by 6 bases and J by 4 bases, with 15 bases between them. CDR3 sequence: CSALSIGDNEKLFF. The DNA for the CDR3 is TGCAGTGCCCTATCAATTGGGGATAATGAAAAACTGTTTTTT.

This chain links TRBV7-9 with TRBJ1-4; no clear D. Trimming shortened V by 5 bases and J by 6 bases, and 10 bases separated the two germline ends. The CDR3 consists of 13 residues. CDR1 is SEHNR, CDR2 FQNEAQ, per germline (reference sequence). CDR3 sequence (DNA): TGTGCCAGCAGCCTTCTCGCGTATGAAAAACTGTTTTTT. It translates to CASSLLAYEKLFF.

The chain uses TRBV5-1 and TRBJ1-1, with 10 bases that match TRBD1. CDR3 length: 18 amino acids. The germline gives CDR1 SGHRS, CDR2 YFSETQ. The V gene end was trimmed by 0 bases and the J gene end by 0 bases; junction bases not matched to a gene: 8. The CDR3 region is CASSLARGQGRLNTEAFF. Here the CDR3 DNA reads TGCGCCAGCAGCTTGGCCCGGGGACAGGGGCGCTTGAACACTGAAGCTTTCTTT.

This chain connects TRBV2 to TRBJ1-2, with D perhaps TRBD1 (5 bases). This CDR3 comprises 14 residues. The V and J ends lost 4 bases and 2 bases respectively, with 11 bases between them. From germline, CDR1 is SNHLY and CDR2 FYNNEI. The CDR3 reads CASSVMGQNYGYTF. The CDR3 DNA follows: TGTGCCAGCAGTGTGATGGGGCAGAACTATGGCTACACCTTC.

The chain is built from TRBV28 and TRBJ1-5, with 7 bases fitting TRBD1. The ends lost 6 bases at V and 3 bases at J; junction bases unmatched: 5. Germline V CDR1 and CDR2: MDHEN, SYDVKM. This CDR3 has 14 amino acids. The CDR3 coding sequence is TGTGCCAGCAGAAGGGGGCTGGTCAATCAGCCCCAGCATTTT. Encoded protein: CASRRGLVNQPQHF.

The chain employs TRBV28 and TRBJ2-2, with a tentative D call TRBD2 (6 bases). V dropped 2 bases and J dropped 6 bases, with 19 bases sitting between them. The CDR3 consists of 17 residues. Germline V gene sequence: CDR1 MDHEN, CDR2 SYDVKM. Here the CDR3 reads CASSLQYGGGRAGELFF. Written as DNA, the CDR3 is TGTGCCAGCAGTTTACAATATGGGGGAGGAAGGGCCGGGGAGCTGTTTTTT.

This clonotype has a handful of counts. The chain combines TRBV6-2 or TRBV6-3 with TRBJ2-7, with D possibly TRBD1 on 6 matching bases. Germline values: CDR1 MNHEY, CDR2 SVGEGT. The CDR3 covers 16 residues. V was trimmed by 2 bases and J by 3 bases, leaving 17 bases between them. The CDR3 sequence is CASSYPRGGLSYEQYF. The CDR3 bases are TGTGCCAGCAGTTACCCAAGAGGGGGATTGAGCTACGAGCAGTACTTC.

This sequence joins TRBV7-2 and TRBJ2-3; perhaps TRBD1 as D (5 bases). Between the trimmed V and J ends, which lost 1 base and 8 bases, there was a span of 19 bases. Germline lookup yields CDR1 SGHTA and CDR2 FQGNSA. The CDR3 contains 16 residues. The CDR3 region has the DNA TGTGCCAGCAGCTTAGTATTCGGGCAGGGTCAAGTTACGCAGTATTTT. This codes for CASSLVFGQGQVTQYF.

This sequence joins TRBV6-2 or TRBV6-3 and TRBJ1-1, with D perhaps TRBD1 (5 bases). The germline V gene encodes CDR1 MNHEY and CDR2 SVGEGT. The CDR3 totals 17 residues. V lost 0 bases and J 2 bases, leaving 16 bases between the germline ends. The CDR3 DNA follows: TGTGCCAGCAGTTACTCCATCCCAGGGAGTCCAAACACTGAAGCTTTCTTT. This encodes CASSYSIPGSPNTEAFF.

This clonotype appeared a few times. The J gene is TRBJ2-3, the V gene TRBV20-1; D tentatively reads TRBD1 or TRBD2 (5 bases each). The CDR3 length is 15 residues. V dropped 5 bases and J dropped 10 bases, with 25 bases sitting between them. Germline CDR1 and CDR2: DFQATT and SNEGSKA (reference sequence). The CDR3 DNA reads as TGCAGTGCTGGGGGTACGACACGGATGGGCCGGTCGCAGTATTTT. Amino acid sequence: CSAGGTTRMGRSQYF.

The chain links TRBV6-1 to TRBJ2-7, with D perhaps matching TRBD1 (5 bases). The V end was cut by 5 bases, the J end by 2 bases, with 22 bases between. The CDR3 has 17 amino acids. Germline CDR1 is MNHNS and CDR2 is SASEGT. The CDR3 DNA reads as TGTGCCAGCAGTAAGACAGTCTCCCGCTTCGGCGCCTACGAGCAGTACTTC. As protein: CASSKTVSRFGAYEQYF.

This chain links TRBV15 with TRBJ2-7; 7 bases are shared with TRBD1. The junction had 10 bases not matched to a gene; V was cut back by 5 bases and J by 6 bases. Per the germline V gene, CDR1 is LNHNV and CDR2 is YYDKDF (reference sequence). The CDR3 runs to 14 residues. The CDR3 loop reads CATSVGDRASEQYF. The CDR3 DNA reads as TGTGCCACCAGCGTCGGTGACAGGGCCTCCGAGCAGTACTTC.

This clonotype was picked up one time. The CDR3 sequence: CASSNGVNTGELFF. In nucleotides, the CDR3 is TGTGCCAGTAGTAACGGGGTTAACACCGGGGAGCTGTTTTTT. The genes are TRBV19 and TRBJ2-2; D may be TRBD2 (5 bases). Trimming cost V 4 bases and J 2 bases, with 8 bases left between them. Germline V gene data show CDR1 as LNHDA and CDR2 as SQIVND (reference sequence). This CDR3 is built from 14 residues.

This clonotype showed up many times. The chain is built from TRBV9 and TRBJ2-2, with a weak D call TRBD1 (6 bases). Deletions cut 3 bases from V and 5 bases from J, with 14 bases between. CDR1 is SGDLS, CDR2 YYNGEE, per germline. This CDR3 has 15 residues. The CDR3 nucleotides are TGTGCCAGCAGCGCTCACACAGGGCAAACCGGGGAGCTGTTTTTT. This encodes CASSAHTGQTGELFF.

This clonotype came up a few times. V is TRBV7-9 and J is TRBJ1-4; TRBD1 might be the D (5 bases). V gave up 8 bases and J gave up 9 bases, with 13 bases separating them. The germline gives CDR1 SEHNR, CDR2 FQNEAQ (reference sequence). This CDR3 is 12 amino acids long. The CDR3 nucleotides are TGTGCCAGCCGCGGACAATCTCAAAAACTGTTTTTT. It yields the protein CASRGQSQKLFF.

The chain joins TRBV10-3 to TRBJ2-5, with 11 bases aligning to TRBD2. Germline CDR1 is ENHRY and CDR2 is SYGVKD. The CDR3 covers 17 residues. V was pared by 2 bases and J by 4 bases, with 9 bases of the junction left unmatched. The CDR3 DNA is TGTGCCATCAGTGAGCCAACTAGCGGGAGCGGCCGAGAGACCCAGTACTTC. It yields the protein CAISEPTSGSGRETQYF.

In DNA, the CDR3 is TGTGCCAGCAGCCCTCGTGGGGGTTCTAGCGGGGGGTTCGCAGATACGCAGTATTTT. It translates to CASSPRGGSSGGFADTQYF. The rearrangement links TRBV11-2 to TRBJ2-3, with 11 bases fitting TRBD2. Germline CDR1 reads SGHAT; CDR2 reads FQNNGV. After removal of 5 bases from V and 4 bases from J, the junction contained 17 bases not matched to a gene. The CDR3 runs 19 residues.

The chain couples TRBV30 to TRBJ2-7, with D perhaps matching TRBD1 (6 bases). V lost 2 bases and J lost 4, with 12 bases in between. Germline V gene data show CDR1 as GTSNPN and CDR2 as SVGIG (reference sequence). CDR3 size: 13 residues. The chain's CDR3 is CAWSLGQLYEQYF. The CDR3 DNA follows: TGTGCCTGGAGTTTAGGACAGCTTTACGAGCAGTACTTC.